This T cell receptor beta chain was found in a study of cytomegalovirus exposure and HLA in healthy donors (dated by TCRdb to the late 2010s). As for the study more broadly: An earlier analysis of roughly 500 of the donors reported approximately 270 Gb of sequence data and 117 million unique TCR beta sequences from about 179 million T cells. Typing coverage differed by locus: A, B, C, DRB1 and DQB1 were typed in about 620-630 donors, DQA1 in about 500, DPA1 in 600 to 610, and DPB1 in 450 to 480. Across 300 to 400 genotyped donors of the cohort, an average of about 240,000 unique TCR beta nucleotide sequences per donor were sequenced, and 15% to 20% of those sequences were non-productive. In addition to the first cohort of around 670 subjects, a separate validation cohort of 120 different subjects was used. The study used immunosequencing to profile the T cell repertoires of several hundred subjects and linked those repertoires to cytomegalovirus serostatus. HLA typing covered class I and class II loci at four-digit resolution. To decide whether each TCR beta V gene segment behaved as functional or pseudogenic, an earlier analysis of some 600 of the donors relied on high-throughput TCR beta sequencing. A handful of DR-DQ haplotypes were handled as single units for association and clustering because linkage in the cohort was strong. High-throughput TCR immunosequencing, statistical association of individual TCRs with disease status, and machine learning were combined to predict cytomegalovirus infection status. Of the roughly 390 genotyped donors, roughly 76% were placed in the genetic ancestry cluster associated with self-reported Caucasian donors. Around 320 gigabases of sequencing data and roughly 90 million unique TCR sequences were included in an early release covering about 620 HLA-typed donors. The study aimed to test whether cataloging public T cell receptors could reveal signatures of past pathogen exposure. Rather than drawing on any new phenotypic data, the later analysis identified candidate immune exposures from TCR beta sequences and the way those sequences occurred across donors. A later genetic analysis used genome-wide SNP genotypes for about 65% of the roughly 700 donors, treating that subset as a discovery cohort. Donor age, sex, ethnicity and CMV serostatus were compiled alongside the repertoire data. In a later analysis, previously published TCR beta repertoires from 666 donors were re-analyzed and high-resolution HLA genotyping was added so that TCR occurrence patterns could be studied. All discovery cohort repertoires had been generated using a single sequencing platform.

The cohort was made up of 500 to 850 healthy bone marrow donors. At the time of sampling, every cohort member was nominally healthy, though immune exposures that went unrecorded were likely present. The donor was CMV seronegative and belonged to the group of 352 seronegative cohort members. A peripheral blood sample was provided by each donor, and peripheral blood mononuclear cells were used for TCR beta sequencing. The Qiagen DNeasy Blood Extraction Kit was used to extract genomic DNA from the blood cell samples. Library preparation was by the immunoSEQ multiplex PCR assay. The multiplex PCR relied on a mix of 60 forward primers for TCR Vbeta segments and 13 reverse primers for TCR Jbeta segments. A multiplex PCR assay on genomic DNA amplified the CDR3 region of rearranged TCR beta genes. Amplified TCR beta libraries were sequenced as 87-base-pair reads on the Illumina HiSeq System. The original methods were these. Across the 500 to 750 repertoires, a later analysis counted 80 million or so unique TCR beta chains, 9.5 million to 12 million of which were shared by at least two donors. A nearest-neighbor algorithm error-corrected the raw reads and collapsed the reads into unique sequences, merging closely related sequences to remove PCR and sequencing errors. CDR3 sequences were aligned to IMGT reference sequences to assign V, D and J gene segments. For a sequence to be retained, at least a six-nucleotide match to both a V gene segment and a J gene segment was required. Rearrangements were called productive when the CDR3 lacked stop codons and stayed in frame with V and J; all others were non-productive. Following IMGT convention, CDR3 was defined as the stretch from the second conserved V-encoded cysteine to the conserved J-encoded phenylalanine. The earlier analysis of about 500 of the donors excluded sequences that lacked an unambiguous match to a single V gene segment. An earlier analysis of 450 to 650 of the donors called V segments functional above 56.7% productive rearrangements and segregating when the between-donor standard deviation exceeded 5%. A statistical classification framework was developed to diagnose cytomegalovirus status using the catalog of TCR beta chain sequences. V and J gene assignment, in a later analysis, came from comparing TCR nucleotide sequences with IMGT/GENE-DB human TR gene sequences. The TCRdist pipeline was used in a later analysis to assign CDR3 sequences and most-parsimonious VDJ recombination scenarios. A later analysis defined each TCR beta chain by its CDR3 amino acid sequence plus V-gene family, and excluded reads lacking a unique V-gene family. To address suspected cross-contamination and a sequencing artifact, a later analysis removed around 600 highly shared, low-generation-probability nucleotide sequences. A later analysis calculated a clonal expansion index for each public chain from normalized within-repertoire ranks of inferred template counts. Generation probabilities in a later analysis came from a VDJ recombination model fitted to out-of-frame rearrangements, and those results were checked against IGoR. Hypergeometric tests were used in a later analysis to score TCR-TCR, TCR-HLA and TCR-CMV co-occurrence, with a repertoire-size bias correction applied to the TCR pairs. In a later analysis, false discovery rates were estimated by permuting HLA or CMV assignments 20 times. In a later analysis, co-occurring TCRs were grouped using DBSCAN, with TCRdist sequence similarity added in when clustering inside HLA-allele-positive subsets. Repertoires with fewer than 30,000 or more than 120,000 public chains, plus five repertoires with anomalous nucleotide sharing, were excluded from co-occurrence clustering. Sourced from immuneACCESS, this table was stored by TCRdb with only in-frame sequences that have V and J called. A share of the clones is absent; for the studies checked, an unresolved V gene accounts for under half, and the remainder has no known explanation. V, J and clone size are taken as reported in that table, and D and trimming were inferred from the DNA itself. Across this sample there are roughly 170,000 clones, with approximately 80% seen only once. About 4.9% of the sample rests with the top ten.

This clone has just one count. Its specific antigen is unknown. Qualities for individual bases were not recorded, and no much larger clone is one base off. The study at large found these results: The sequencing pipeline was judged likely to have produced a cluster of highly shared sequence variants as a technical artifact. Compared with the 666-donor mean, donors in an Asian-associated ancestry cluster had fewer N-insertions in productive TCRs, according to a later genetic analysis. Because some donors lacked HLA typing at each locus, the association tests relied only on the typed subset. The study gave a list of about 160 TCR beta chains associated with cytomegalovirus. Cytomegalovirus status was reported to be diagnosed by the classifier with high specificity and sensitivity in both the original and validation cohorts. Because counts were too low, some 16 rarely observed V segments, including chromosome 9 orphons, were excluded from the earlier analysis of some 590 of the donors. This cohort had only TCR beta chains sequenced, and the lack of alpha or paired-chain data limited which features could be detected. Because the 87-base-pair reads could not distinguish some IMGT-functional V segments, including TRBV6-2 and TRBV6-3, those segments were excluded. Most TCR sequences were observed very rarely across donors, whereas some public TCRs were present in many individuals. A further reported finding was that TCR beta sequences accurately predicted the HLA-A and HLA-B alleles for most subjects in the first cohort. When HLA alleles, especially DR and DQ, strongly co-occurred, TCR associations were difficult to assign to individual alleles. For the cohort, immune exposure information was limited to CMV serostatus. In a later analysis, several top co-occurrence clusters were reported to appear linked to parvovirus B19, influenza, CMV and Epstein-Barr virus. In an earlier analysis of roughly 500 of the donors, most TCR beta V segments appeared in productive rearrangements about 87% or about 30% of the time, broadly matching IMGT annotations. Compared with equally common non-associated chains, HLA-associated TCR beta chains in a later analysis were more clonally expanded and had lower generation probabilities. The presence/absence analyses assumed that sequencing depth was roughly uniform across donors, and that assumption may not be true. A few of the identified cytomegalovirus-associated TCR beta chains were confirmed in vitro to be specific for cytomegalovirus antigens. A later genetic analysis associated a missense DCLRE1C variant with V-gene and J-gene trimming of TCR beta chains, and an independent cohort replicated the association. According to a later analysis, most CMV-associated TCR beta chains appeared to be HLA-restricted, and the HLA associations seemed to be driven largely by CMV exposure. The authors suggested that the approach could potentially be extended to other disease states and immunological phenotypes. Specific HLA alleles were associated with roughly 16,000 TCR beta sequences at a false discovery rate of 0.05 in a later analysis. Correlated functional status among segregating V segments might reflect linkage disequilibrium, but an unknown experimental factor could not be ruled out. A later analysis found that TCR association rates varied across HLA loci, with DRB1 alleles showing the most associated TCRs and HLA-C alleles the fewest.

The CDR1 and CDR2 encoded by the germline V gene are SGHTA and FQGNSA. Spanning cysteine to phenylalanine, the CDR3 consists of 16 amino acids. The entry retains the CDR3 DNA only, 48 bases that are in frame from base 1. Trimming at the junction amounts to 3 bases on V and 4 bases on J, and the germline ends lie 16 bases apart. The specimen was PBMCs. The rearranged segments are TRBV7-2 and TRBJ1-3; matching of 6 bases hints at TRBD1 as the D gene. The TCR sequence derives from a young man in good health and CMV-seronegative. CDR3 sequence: CASSFLRGSRGNTIYF. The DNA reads TGTGCCAGCAGCTTCCTCAGGGGCTCGAGGGGAAACACCATATATTTT. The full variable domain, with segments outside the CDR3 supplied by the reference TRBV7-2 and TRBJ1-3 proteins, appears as GAGVSQSPSNKVTEKGKDVELRCDPISGHTALYWYRQSLGQGLEFLIYFQGNSAPDKSGLPSDRFSAERTGGSVSTLTIQRTQQEDSAVYLCASSFLRGSRGNTIYFGEGSWLTVV.